This entry lists 5 T cell receptor beta chains sequenced from one sample in a study of cytomegalovirus exposure and HLA in healthy donors. 60 Vbeta and 13 Jbeta primers were used in PCR. Produced via immunoSEQ multiplex PCR; TCRdb's table is partial and in-frame only. The table shows more than 150,000 clones, with 77% occurring only once. Sequencing was done on a sample of PBMCs. The receptors originated from a man aged 18 to 30 in good health and CMV-seronegative.

The V and J genes are TRBV5-1 and TRBJ2-5, with D possibly matching TRBD1 (6 bases). The CDR3 consists of 16 residues. The V end was cut by 0 bases, the J end by 0 bases, with 12 bases between. Germline V gene data show CDR1 as SGHRS and CDR2 as YFSETQ. CDR3 bases: TGCGCCAGCAGCTTGGCCGCGAGGGGGTACCAAGAGACCCAGTACTTC. It codes for CASSLAARGYQETQYF.

This sequence joins TRBV30 and TRBJ2-5; possible D gene TRBD2, 7 bases. The germline V gene encodes CDR1 GTSNPN and CDR2 SVGIG (reference sequence). Trimming removed 0 bases from V and 6 bases from J, with 14 bases in between. The CDR3 covers 14 residues. CDR3 nucleotide sequence: TGTGCCTGGAGTGTTGGTGGGGGGGCAAAGACCCAGTACTTC. Amino acid sequence: CAWSVGGGAKTQYF.

The chain carries TRBV7-2 and TRBJ2-3; D may be TRBD1 (5 bases). V lost 2 bases and J 1 base, leaving 16 bases between the germline ends. This CDR3 is built from 17 residues. Per the germline V gene, CDR1 is SGHTA and CDR2 is FQGNSA. In nucleotides, the CDR3 is TGTGCCAGCAGCTTAATTAGTAGGGGCGAGGGCACAGATACGCAGTATTTT. Translating it yields CASSLISRGEGTDTQYF.

The chain has TRBV11-3 and TRBJ2-1; possibly TRBD1 for D (6 bases). CDR1 SGHNT and CDR2 YENEEA come from the germline V gene. This CDR3 is built from 16 residues. Trimming removed 5 bases at V and 3 bases at J, with 17 bases between. CDR3 loop: CASSAQGRRVYNEQFF. DNA for the CDR3: TGTGCCAGCAGCGCACAGGGACGACGAGTCTACAATGAGCAGTTCTTC.

V gene TRBV5-1 combines with J gene TRBJ1-3, with D tentatively TRBD1 (5 bases). The CDR3 spans 14 residues. Per germline, CDR1 SGHRS and CDR2 YFSETQ. Trimming cost V 4 bases and J 4 bases, with 12 bases left between them. The CDR3: CASSPGLPGNTIYF. CDR3 coding DNA: TGCGCCAGCAGCCCAGGGTTGCCCGGAAACACCATATATTTT.